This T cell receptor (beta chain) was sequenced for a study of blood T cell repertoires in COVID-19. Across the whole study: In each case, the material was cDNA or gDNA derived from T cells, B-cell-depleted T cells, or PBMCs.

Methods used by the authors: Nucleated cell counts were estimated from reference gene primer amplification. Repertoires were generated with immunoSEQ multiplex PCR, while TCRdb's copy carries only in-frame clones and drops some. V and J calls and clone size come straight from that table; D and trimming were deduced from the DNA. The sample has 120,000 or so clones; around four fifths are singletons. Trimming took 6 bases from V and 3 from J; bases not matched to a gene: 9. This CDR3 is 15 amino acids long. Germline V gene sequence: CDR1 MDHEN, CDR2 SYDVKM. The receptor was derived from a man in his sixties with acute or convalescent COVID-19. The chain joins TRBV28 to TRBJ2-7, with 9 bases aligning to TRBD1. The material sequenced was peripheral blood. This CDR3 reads CASRGDRGGDYEQYF. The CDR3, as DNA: TGTGCCAGCAGAGGTGACAGGGGGGGAGACTACGAGCAGTACTTC.